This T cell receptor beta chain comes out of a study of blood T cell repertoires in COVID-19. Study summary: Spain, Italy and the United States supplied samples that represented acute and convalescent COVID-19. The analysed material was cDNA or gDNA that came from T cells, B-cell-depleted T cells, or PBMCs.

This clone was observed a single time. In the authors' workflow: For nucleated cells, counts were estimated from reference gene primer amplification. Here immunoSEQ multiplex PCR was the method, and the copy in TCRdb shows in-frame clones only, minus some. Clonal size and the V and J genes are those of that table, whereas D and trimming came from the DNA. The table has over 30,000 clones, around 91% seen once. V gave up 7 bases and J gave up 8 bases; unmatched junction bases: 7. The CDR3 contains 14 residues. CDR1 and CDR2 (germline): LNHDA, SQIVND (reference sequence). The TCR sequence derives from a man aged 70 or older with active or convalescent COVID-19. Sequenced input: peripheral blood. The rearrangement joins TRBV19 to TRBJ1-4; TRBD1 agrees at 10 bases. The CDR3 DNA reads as TGTGCCAGTACCGACAGGGGGCGAAAAGAAAAACTGTTTTTT. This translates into CASTDRGRKEKLFF.